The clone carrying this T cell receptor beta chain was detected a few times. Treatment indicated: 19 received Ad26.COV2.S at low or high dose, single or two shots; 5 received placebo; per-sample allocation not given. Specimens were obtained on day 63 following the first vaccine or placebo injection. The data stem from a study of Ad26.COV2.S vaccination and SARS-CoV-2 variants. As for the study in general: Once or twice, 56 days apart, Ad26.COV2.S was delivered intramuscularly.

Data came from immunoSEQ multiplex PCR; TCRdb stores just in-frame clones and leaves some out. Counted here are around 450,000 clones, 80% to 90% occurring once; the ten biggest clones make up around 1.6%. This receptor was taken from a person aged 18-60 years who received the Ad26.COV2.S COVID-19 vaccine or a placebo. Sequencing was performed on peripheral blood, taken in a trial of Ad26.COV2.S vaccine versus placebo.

The DNA for the CDR3 is TGTGCCAGCAGTCTCCGGACAGGGCGTAGCAATCAGCCCCAGCATTTT. Protein product: CASSLRTGRSNQPQHF. The genes are TRBV2 and TRBJ1-5; the match to TRBD1 covers 8 bases. The junction had 6 bases not matched to a gene; V was cut back by 5 bases and J by 0 bases. Per germline, CDR1 SNHLY and CDR2 FYNNEI. This CDR3 comprises 16 residues.